This T cell receptor beta chain was profiled in a study of early stage breast cancer tumors (dated by TCRdb to about 2017). About the study as a whole: Of the roughly 15 invasive breast tumors, about 13 were found to be estrogen receptor-positive, progesterone receptor-positive and HER2-negative. About 70% of the 12 ER+/PR+/HER2- tumors were invasive ductal carcinomas, while the other four were invasive lobular carcinomas. The samples as a whole yielded a few million detected templates, corresponding to over a million unique clonotypes. The average read coverage per sample was around 10-fold.

In the germline V gene (reference sequence), CDR1 corresponds to LNHDA and CDR2 to SQIVND. V is cut by 2 bases and J by 6 bases, and the space between the germline ends is 13 bases. The CDR3 covers 14 residues, taking in both the cysteine and the phenylalanine. The sequence is cut down to CDR3 DNA, 42 bases in frame from base 1. The study profiled bulk TCR beta-chain repertoires in matched peripheral blood, tumor and adjacent normal breast tissue taken from about 16 patients with early-stage breast cancer. Before surgery, about 4.5-10 mL of whole blood was collected in EDTA tubes and processed within 2 hours. Peripheral blood mononuclear cells were isolated by Ficoll-Paque centrifugation in SepMate-50 tubes. For storage in liquid nitrogen, PBMCs were cryopreserved as aliquots of about 1.9 to 4 million cells in roughly 90% FBS with around 10% DMSO. The Qiagen AllPrep DNA/RNA Mini kit was used for genomic DNA extraction.

The full study reports these points: Sequencing bulk genomic DNA from unsorted cells could not capture chain pairing or functional markers like CD4, CD8 and FOXP3. Enriched TCRB sequences shared across patients were found to be mostly commonly generated sequences that were unlikely to play an important role in the tumor microenvironment. Compared with adjacent normal breast tissue, tumors had about 2.5-fold higher T cell density and higher clonality. Because the cohort was small, analysis by tumor subtype was not possible. Greater similarity was observed between blood and normal breast repertoires than between blood and tumor repertoires, and tumor was distinguished from normal in about 85% of the 16 patients when each tissue was compared with blood.

Regarding this clone: Its antigen has not been determined. No base qualities exist here, and no much larger clone lies one base off it.

Each sample was amplified as two independent genomic DNA replicates: approximately 550 ng for blood and roughly 1.5 ug for tumor or normal breast. TCRB sequencing of genomic DNA was carried out with the ImmunoSeq Intro kit according to the manufacturer's instructions. The multiplex PCR ran for 31 cycles using proprietary primers and spike-in control sequences for absolute quantification. An 87-bp fragment spanning the CDR3 and flanking V and J genes was sequenced with single-end 150-bp reads. Seven samples, with two replicates for each sample, were multiplexed per lane of an Illumina MiSeq using version 3.0 chemistry. The study's own analysis went as follows. Raw data were processed with the vendor's proprietary pipeline, and both replicates were merged into a single result per sample. Productive rearrangements sharing the V-gene family, CDR3 amino acid sequence and J-gene segment were defined as clonotypes. To compute clonality, the normalized Shannon entropy (Pielou evenness) of TCRB abundances was subtracted from 1. To estimate T cell density, the total number of templates was divided by the number of input cells, which was inferred from the amount of DNA input. Recon was used with default parameters to estimate total repertoire diversity and clonality. A clonotype was considered tumor-enriched if its abundance in tumor exceeded 0.1% and was at least 32-fold higher than its abundance in normal breast. TCRdb's version of the immuneACCESS table is confined to in-frame rearrangements and falls short of the full clone set. An unresolved V gene accounts for under half of the shortfall where checked; the remainder is of unknown origin. V and J calls and clone size follow that table, whereas D and trimming were derived from the DNA. The sample includes roughly 56,000 clones, with about 74% observed a single time. The ten largest clonotypes hold approximately 3% of the sample.

The receptor's source is a person aged 25 to 40 with breast cancer. The rearranged segments are TRBV19 and TRBJ1-1, with the identity of the D gene unclear. Sequencing was done on a sample of blood. The CDR3 protein sequence reads: CASSIRGFIAEAFF. The DNA sequence follows: TGTGCCAGTAGTATACGAGGGTTTATCGCTGAAGCTTTCTTT.